This T cell receptor (beta chain) appears in the sequencing data of a study of blood T cell repertoires in COVID-19. For the study at large: PBMCs, B-cell-depleted T cells, or T cells provided the cDNA or gDNA that made up the material.

TCRdb keeps only in-frame clones here, not all; method: immunoSEQ multiplex PCR. The sample contains approximately 90,000 clones, 70% to 90% of which appear only once. The CDR3 loop spans 14 amino acids. The germline gives CDR1 SGDLS, CDR2 YYNGEE. V trimming: 3 bases; J trimming: 10 bases; junction bases outside the gene matches: 9. Sequenced input: peripheral blood. The sequence was obtained from a man aged 50 or older with acute or convalescent COVID-19. This rearrangement joins TRBV9 to TRBJ2-1; 8 bases agree with TRBD1. CDR3 residues: CASSARTGHVEQFF. In DNA, the CDR3 is TGTGCCAGCAGCGCCCGGACAGGGCATGTGGAGCAGTTCTTC.